The TCR beta chain described here comes from a study of Ad26.COV2.S vaccination and SARS-CoV-2 variants. Whole-study context: Among those in the COV1001 Ad26.COV2.S trial arm was the donor. Intramuscular Ad26.COV2.S at 5x10^10 or 1x10^11 viral particles. Study-wide results and caveats: Comparability of non-spike TCR breadth was observed across vaccine and placebo recipients. Measurements of TCR breadth and depth may have given underestimates of the total T cell responses.

As for treatment: around 19 received Ad26.COV2.S at low or high dose, single or two shots; 5 received placebo; per-sample allocation not given. Following the first vaccine or placebo injection, samples were taken on day 63. The sample holds one count of this clone. Antigen: not known. Sequencing was performed with immunoSEQ multiplex PCR; in TCRdb, only in-frame clones are kept and a portion is missing. The repertoire includes more than 300,000 clones, around nine tenths of them detected once, and roughly 5% sits in the top ten. Trimming removed 5 bases from V and 7 bases from J, with 11 bases in between. Looked up from germline, CDR1 is MDHEN and CDR2 is SYDVKM. This CDR3 contains 13 residues.

The chain combines TRBV28 with TRBJ1-4; no clear D gene. The TCR was taken from a person between 18 and 60 years old who received the Ad26.COV2.S COVID-19 vaccine or a placebo. The specimen was peripheral blood, collected in a trial of Ad26.COV2.S vaccine versus placebo. In DNA form, the CDR3 reads TGTGCCAGCAGTCGACATGGGGTTGAAAAACTGTTTTTT. Residues: CASSRHGVEKLFF.